Below, 28 T cell receptor beta chains from the same sample are listed, as sequenced in a study of molecular identifiers for immune sequencing clone quantification. TCRdb reprocessed the PCR reads via MiXCR and lists one record per CDR3 protein. Here the sample spans approximately 12,000 distinct CDR3 sequences, roughly 16% being singletons. The sequencing input was naive CD8+ T cells from blood, with Jurkat cell RNA spiked in. Subset: FACS-sorted CD8+CD4-CCR7+CD45RA+ naive T cells. These receptors all stem from a human donor in good health. Some libraries in this study had Jurkat cell RNA spiked in.

The CDR3 is CASSPTRVGPTNEQFF. The CDR3 coding sequence is TGTGCCAGCAGCCCGACAAGGGTAGGACCGACCAATGAGCAGTTCTTC. The genes are TRBV7-7 and TRBJ2-1, with D unclear. V lost 5 bases to trimming and J lost 6 bases, with 20 bases between them. The CDR3 sequence is 16 residues long. CDR1 and CDR2 (germline): SSHAT, FNYEAQ (reference sequence).

This clonotype was recorded a few times. Relative to the germline gene, one junction end is altered; a read error may explain this. This chain links TRBV6-5 with TRBJ2-1; possible D gene TRBD2, 6 bases. The CDR3 is 12 residues long. Germline V gene sequence: CDR1 MNHEY, CDR2 SVGAGI. The CDR3 region is CASSYGGVERFF. CDR3 DNA: TGTGCCAGCAGTTACGGCGGGGTTGAGCGGTTCTTC.

By share, this clonotype ranks as medium-sized (0.01 to 0.1%). The V gene is TRBV20-1, the J gene TRBJ2-7, with no clear D. CDR3 length: 13 amino acids. The V end lost 2 bases, the J end lost 0 bases, and 8 bases lay between the germline ends. Germline values: CDR1 DFQATT, CDR2 SNEGSKA (reference sequence). For the CDR3, the DNA is TGCAGTGCTAGAAATAGCCTCTCCTACGAGCAGTACTTC. Encoded protein: CSARNSLSYEQYF.

The rearrangement links TRBV19 to TRBJ1-4; weak D call: TRBD1 (5 bases). In germline, CDR1 is LNHDA, CDR2 SQIVND (reference sequence). The V and J ends lost 9 bases and 8 bases respectively, with 16 bases between them. The CDR3 is 13 amino acids. The CDR3 sequence is CASRGVPGEKLFF. For the CDR3, the DNA is TGTGCCAGCCGAGGGGTCCCGGGGGAAAAACTGTTTTTT.

Remarks on this clonotype: Given a much more abundant clone one base away, this may be a read error. The genes are TRBV30 and TRBJ1-5; weak D call: TRBD1 (5 bases). This CDR3 comprises 15 residues. V lost 5 bases, J lost 1 base, and 15 bases lay in between. Germline V CDR1 and CDR2: GTSNPN, SVGIG (reference sequence). CDR3 in amino acids: CAWGAGIESNQPQHF. CDR3 sequence (DNA): TGTGCCTGGGGGGCAGGGATAGAGAGCAATCAGCCCCAGCATTTT.

This clonotype is labeled as medium-sized. V usage is TRBV16 and J usage is TRBJ1-1; TRBD1 might be the D (5 bases). Germline values: CDR1 KGHSY, CDR2 FQNENV. The CDR3 covers 13 residues. Trimming took off 3 bases at V and 4 bases at J, with 9 bases between the two ends. The CDR3 here is CASSQSGATEAFF. The CDR3 DNA follows: TGTGCCAGCAGCCAGAGCGGGGCCACTGAAGCTTTCTTT. Full variable domain (rest looked up from reference TRBV16 and TRBJ1-1): GEEVAQTPKHLVRGEGQKAKLYCAPIKGHSYVFWYQQVLKNEFKFLISFQNENVFDETGMPKERFSAKCLPNSPCSLEIQATKLEDSAVYFCASSQSGATEAFFGQGTRLTVV.

Ten or more counts support this clonotype. V is TRBV12-3 or TRBV12-4 and J is TRBJ2-3, with D tentatively TRBD1 or TRBD2 (6 bases each). Trimming cost V 7 bases and J 5 bases, with 13 bases left between them. CDR3 length equals 13 residues. The CDR3 DNA follows: TGTGCCAGCAAATGGGGGGCGCGAGATACGCAGTATTTT. This translates into CASKWGARDTQYF.

About this clonotype itself: The junction departs from germline at one end; a sequencing error may be responsible. CDR3 in DNA: TGTGCCAGGAGCTTGCCGGGGAGCGAGTTCTTC. Translating it yields CARSLPGSEFF. The chain employs TRBV5-6 and TRBJ2-1; TRBD2 is a possible D gene (5 bases). CDR3 length: 11 amino acids. Germline CDR1 is SGHDT and CDR2 is YYEEEE.

The table lists this clonotype with many counts. The chain combines TRBV2 with TRBJ2-7; 7 bases fit TRBD2. From germline, CDR1 is SNHLY and CDR2 FYNNEI. The CDR3 runs 11 residues. The V gene end was trimmed by 6 bases and the J gene end by 5 bases; junction bases not matched to a gene: 1. The CDR3 DNA reads as TGTGCCAGCAGGGGGACTAACGAGCAGTACTTC. Protein sequence: CASRGTNEQYF.

This clonotype was counted once. The V gene is TRBV12-3 or TRBV12-4, the J gene TRBJ2-2; D call uncertain. The CDR3 consists of 15 residues. The V gene lost 6 bases and the J gene lost 2 bases, with 13 bases spanning the gap. The CDR3 DNA reads TGTGCCAGCAGCCTATACTCAGCCAACACCGGGGAGCTGTTTTTT. This codes for CASSLYSANTGELFF.

The table lists this clonotype with a few counts. An end of the junction differs from the germline gene, which may be a read error. This rearrangement joins TRBV30 to TRBJ2-2; D is perhaps TRBD2 (7 bases). This CDR3 is 15 amino acids long. The germline V gene encodes CDR1 GTSNPN and CDR2 SVGIG (reference sequence). Here the CDR3 reads CALGQSKANTGGLVF. The CDR3 DNA is TGTGCCCTTGGACAGTCCAAGGCGAACACCGGGGGGCTGGTTTTT.

This clonotype was observed many times. The chain uses TRBV11-2 and TRBJ2-1; D unresolved. CDR3 length: 15 residues. V lost 3 bases and J lost 0, with 9 bases in between. Germline CDR1 SGHAT, CDR2 FQNNGV. The DNA for the CDR3 is TGTGCCAGCAGCTTTTTTACTGGCTCCTACAATGAGCAGTTCTTC. Translation: CASSFFTGSYNEQFF.

This clonotype was observed a few times. A much larger clone lies a single base off, so this may be a read error. The chain links TRBV25-1 to TRBJ2-3, with D possibly TRBD2 on 5 matching bases. V lost 1 base, J lost 5 bases, and 10 bases lay in between. Germline-derived CDR1 and CDR2 are MGHDK and SYGVNS. This CDR3 contains 14 residues. The CDR3 sequence is CASSESGIVDTQYF. The DNA of the CDR3 is TGTGCCAGCAGTGAATCCGGGATAGTAGATACGCAGTATTTT.

The J gene is TRBJ2-1, the V gene TRBV2; 7 bases align to TRBD2. Germline CDR1 SNHLY, CDR2 FYNNEI. Trimming took 6 bases from V and 1 from J; bases not matched to a gene: 18. The CDR3 extends over 19 amino acids. Here the CDR3 DNA reads TGTGCCAGCAGCGAGAGGGAACAAACTAGCGCACTATCCTACAATGAGCAGTTCTTC. Translation: CASSEREQTSALSYNEQFF. The full variable domain, its missing parts supplied by reference TRBV2 and TRBJ2-1, is EPEVTQTPSHQVTQMGQEVILRCVPISNHLYFYWYRQILGQKVEFLVSFYNNEISEKSEIFDDQFSVERPDGSNFTLKIRSTKLEDSAMYFCASSEREQTSALSYNEQFFGPGTRLTVL.

In its sample, this clonotype was seen a few times. The chain joins TRBV3-1 to TRBJ1-4; no clear D gene. Deletions cut 4 bases from V and 6 bases from J, with 18 bases between. The length of the CDR3 is 16 residues. Germline V CDR1 and CDR2: LGHDT, YNNKEL (reference sequence). CDR3 DNA sequence: TGTGCCAGCAGCCGCCGTAGGGAGGGAGTGGATGAAAAACTGTTTTTT. It codes for CASSRRREGVDEKLFF.

This clonotype was observed at least ten times. This chain uses TRBV28 with TRBJ2-2; TRBD1 aligns across 10 bases. In germline, CDR1 is MDHEN, CDR2 SYDVKM. The CDR3 sequence is 20 residues long. Trimming cost V 6 bases and J 3 bases; bases outside gene matches: 19. CDR3 protein: CASSRNLPRDRGEYTGELFF. The CDR3 coding sequence is TGTGCCAGCAGCCGAAACCTTCCCCGGGACAGGGGTGAATACACCGGGGAGCTGTTTTTT.

This clonotype has a handful of counts. The V call is TRBV24-1, the J call TRBJ2-1; TRBD1 agrees at 10 bases. The CDR3 has 19 amino acids. Germline CDR1 KGHDR, CDR2 SFDVKD. Trimming removed 2 bases from V and 12 bases from J; junction bases left unmatched: 21. The CDR3 here is CATSDSIRQGAAWAMGQFF. The CDR3 nucleotides are TGTGCCACCAGTGATTCCATAAGACAGGGGGCTGCCTGGGCAATGGGGCAGTTCTTC.

This clonotype was seen at least ten times. This sequence joins TRBV19 and TRBJ1-5; the D gene is possibly TRBD1 (5 bases). CDR1 and CDR2 (germline): LNHDA, SQIVND (reference sequence). The CDR3 extends over 14 amino acids. V was cut by 2 bases and J by 4 bases, with 9 bases left in between. The CDR3 nucleotides are TGTGCCAGTAGTATATGGGGGTTGAATCAGCCCCAGCATTTT. It specifies CASSIWGLNQPQHF.

This clonotype was observed a handful of times. The rearrangement joins TRBV27 to TRBJ2-4; the D is unclear. Trimming shortened V by 3 bases and J by 9 bases, and 15 bases separated the two germline ends. Germline V gene data show CDR1 as MNHEY and CDR2 as SMNVEV (reference sequence). There are 14 residues in the CDR3. The CDR3 protein is CASSLAASFGIQYF. For the CDR3, the DNA is TGTGCCAGCAGTTTGGCGGCGTCCTTTGGCATTCAGTACTTC.

This clonotype was picked up many times. The CDR3 coding sequence is TGTGCCAGCAGTTCCTTACTAGCGACTAGCACAGATACGCAGTATTTT. Translation gives CASSSLLATSTDTQYF. The chain employs TRBV2 and TRBJ2-3; 7 bases align to TRBD2. Germline CDR1 and CDR2: SNHLY and FYNNEI. Unmatched junction bases numbered 8, after V lost 5 bases and J lost 0 bases. The CDR3 contains 16 residues. The variable domain in full, with the rest retrieved from reference TRBV2 and TRBJ2-3, is EPEVTQTPSHQVTQMGQEVILRCVPISNHLYFYWYRQILGQKVEFLVSFYNNEISEKSEIFDDQFSVERPDGSNFTLKIRSTKLEDSAMYFCASSSLLATSTDTQYFGPGTRLTVL.

The V and J genes are TRBV5-3 and TRBJ1-1; D call uncertain. TRBV5-3 is given ORF status, its function remaining uncertain. The CDR3 contains 12 residues. V lost 8 bases and J lost 5, with 13 bases in between. The DNA for the CDR3 is TGTGCCAGCAGTATAAGGATAACTGAAGCTTTCTTT. Translation gives CASSIRITEAFF.

Relative to its sample, this clonotype is medium-sized. V and J are TRBV3-1 and TRBJ2-5; D gene ambiguous. Germline values: CDR1 LGHDT, CDR2 YNNKEL (reference sequence). V gave up 3 bases and J gave up 5 bases, with 7 bases separating them. The CDR3 is 12 residues long. DNA of the CDR3: TGTGCCAGCAGCCAGACCGTCGAGACCCAGTACTTC. It yields the protein CASSQTVETQYF.

This clonotype is a singleton in its sample. This clone may be a read error of a much larger clone one base away. The chain joins TRBV7-9 to TRBJ2-7; D not certain. Germline V gene lookup returns CDR1 SEHNR and CDR2 FQNEAQ (reference sequence). The CDR3 runs 13 residues. The V gene lost 4 bases and the J gene lost 1 base, with 8 bases spanning the gap. DNA of the CDR3: TGTGCCAGCAGCTCGGCCGGATCCTACGAGCAGTACTTC. Protein: CASSSAGSYEQYF.

Points on this clonotype: A much larger clone is a single base away; this may be a read error. The chain couples TRBV12-3 or TRBV12-4 to TRBJ1-1; a weak D match, TRBD1 (5 bases). There are 11 residues in the CDR3. CDR3 sequence: CANSFGGEAFF. For the CDR3, the DNA is TGTGCCAACAGTTTTGGGGGAGAAGCTTTCTTT.

Of note for this clonotype: A much larger clone differs from this one at a single base, so this may be a read error. The rearrangement links TRBV12-3 or TRBV12-4 to TRBJ2-1; D uncertain. The CDR3 sequence is 14 residues long. DNA for the CDR3: TGTGCCAGCAGTCAACCCCAAAGGCGCGGTGAGCAGCTCTTC. As protein: CASSQPQRRGEQLF.

As for this clonotype: This may be a read error, as it is one base from a much larger clone. The chain combines TRBV7-9 with TRBJ1-1; D gene uncertain. Germline lookup yields CDR1 SEHNR and CDR2 FQNEAQ (reference sequence). The length of the CDR3 is 14 residues. Trimming stripped 1 base from V and 0 bases from J, with 6 bases between. The CDR3 sequence is CASSLGEVNTEAFF. The CDR3 DNA reads TGTGCCAGCAGCTTAGGGGAAGTGAACACTGAAGCTTTCTTT.

Turning to this clonotype: This may stem from a read error, because a much larger clone lies one nucleotide away. This CDR3 is missing its conserved last phenylalanine or tryptophan, likely due to a read error. The rearrangement uses TRBV6-2 or TRBV6-3 and TRBJ2-5; D remains ambiguous. CDR3 length: 15 amino acids. CDR1 is MNHEY, CDR2 SVGEGT, per germline. The V end lost 0 bases, the J end lost 4 bases, and 12 bases lay between the germline ends. The CDR3 spells CASSYSTWPLETQYL. Here the CDR3 DNA reads TGTGCCAGCAGTTACTCGACATGGCCCCTAGAGACCCAGTACCTC.

This clonotype showed up many times. The rearrangement joins TRBV4-1 to TRBJ1-1; 9 bases agree with TRBD1. CDR3 size: 14 residues. CDR1 and CDR2 (germline): MGHRA, YSYEKL. After removal of 1 base from V and 9 bases from J, the junction contained 6 bases not matched to a gene. The CDR3 here is CASSQAGTGNQAFF. The DNA of the CDR3 is TGCGCCAGCAGCCAAGCGGGGACAGGGAATCAAGCTTTCTTT.